This is a list of T cell receptor beta chains from one sample in a study of blood T cell repertoires in COVID-19. Only in-frame clones appear in the TCRdb table, and some are missing; sequencing was by immunoSEQ multiplex PCR. The sample has over 200,000 clones; roughly four fifths are singletons. The specimen sequenced was PBMCs or T cells enriched from blood (not recorded which). Every receptor here comes from a man aged 55 to 70 who had recovered from COVID-19. Both conserved end residues are part of each CDR3. The order of the fields is J gene, clone size, D gene, V gene, CDR3 protein, CDR3 DNA. A D gene is named only where the DNA matches it firmly. Clone size is shown for a subset of rows, as once, few, many or a class of expanded clone.

TRBJ2-5,-,-,TRBV11-1,CASSLGRGETQYF,TGTGCCAGCAGCTTAGGTAGAGGGGAGACCCAGTACTTC
TRBJ1-5,few,TRBD1,TRBV6-2/TRBV6-3,CASSSQGNSNQPQHF,TGTGCCAGCAGTTCACAGGGGAATAGCAATCAGCCCCAGCATTTT
TRBJ1-2,-,-,TRBV11-2,CASSLGTTGYGYTF,TGTGCCAGCAGCTTGGGCACAACCGGCTATGGCTACACCTTC
TRBJ1-1,once,-,TRBV11-2,CASSLVVGGEAFF,TGTGCCAGCAGCTTAGTTGTGGGGGGGGAAGCTTTCTTT
TRBJ2-3,-,TRBD2,TRBV5-1,CASSLRGGTDTQYF,TGCGCCAGCAGCTTGCGGGGGGGCACAGATACGCAGTATTTT
TRBJ2-5,-,TRBD2,TRBV10-2,CASSRTSGVGETQYF,TGCGCCAGCAGTAGGACTAGCGGGGTTGGGGAGACCCAGTACTTC
TRBJ2-7,-,TRBD2,TRBV4-2,CASSQGLVAGAYEQYF,TGTGCCAGCAGCCAGGGTCTCGTGGCGGGGGCCTACGAGCAGTACTTC
TRBJ1-1,-,-,TRBV5-6,CASSLQGGTEAFF,TGTGCCAGCAGCTTGCAGGGAGGGACTGAAGCTTTCTTT
TRBJ1-2,-,-,TRBV29-1,CSVTGTNYGYTF,TGCAGCGTTACAGGGACTAACTATGGCTACACCTTC
TRBJ1-4,-,TRBD1,TRBV30,CAWSGQGYEKLFF,TGTGCCTGGTCGGGACAGGGTTATGAAAAACTGTTTTTT
TRBJ2-3,few,TRBD2,TRBV7-6,CASSLLAGGPDTQYF,TGTGCCAGCAGCTTACTAGCGGGGGGGCCCGATACGCAGTATTTT
TRBJ1-1,-,-,TRBV19,CASSKRRNTEAFF,TGTGCCAGTAGTAAACGGAGGAACACTGAAGCTTTCTTT
TRBJ2-7,-,-,TRBV6-5,CASRQGGLEQYF,TGTGCCAGCAGGCAGGGAGGCCTCGAGCAGTACTTC
TRBJ1-2,-,TRBD1,TRBV7-2,CASSSGQGWGYTF,TGTGCCAGCAGCTCGGGACAGGGTTGGGGCTACACCTTC
TRBJ1-4,-,-,TRBV5-1,CASSFGVSATNEKLFF,TGCGCCAGCAGCTTTGGAGTCAGTGCAACTAATGAAAAACTGTTTTTT
TRBJ2-3,-,-,TRBV27,CASSLSRDTQYF,TGTGCCAGCAGTTTATCTCGAGATACGCAGTATTTT
TRBJ2-5,-,TRBD1,TRBV3-1/TRBV3-2,CASSQGQGRETQYF,TGTGCCAGCAGCCAAGGACAGGGGCGGGAGACCCAGTACTTC
TRBJ2-7,-,-,TRBV9,CASSPGDAGSYEQYF,TGTGCCAGCAGCCCCGGGGACGCGGGATCCTACGAGCAGTACTTC
TRBJ1-2,-,-,TRBV18,CASSPNAGDYGYTF,TGTGCCAGCTCACCAAATGCAGGGGACTATGGCTACACCTTC
TRBJ2-2,-,-,TRBV15,CATSREGLGELFF,TGTGCCACCAGCAGAGAGGGGCTCGGGGAGCTGTTTTTT
TRBJ2-7,-,-,TRBV2,CASRKEVGAAYEQYF,TGTGCCAGCAGGAAGGAGGTGGGAGCGGCTTACGAGCAGTACTTC
TRBJ2-3,-,TRBD1,TRBV11-3,CASSPRQGSTDTQYF,TGTGCCAGCAGCCCGAGACAGGGAAGCACAGATACGCAGTATTTT
TRBJ2-5,-,-,TRBV29-1,CSVDGSPDKDQETQYF,TGCAGCGTTGATGGAAGTCCAGACAAAGACCAAGAGACCCAGTACTTC
TRBJ1-1,-,-,TRBV10-3,CAISESGVNTEAFF,TGTGCCATCAGTGAGTCCGGGGTGAACACTGAAGCTTTCTTT
TRBJ1-3,-,-,TRBV13,CASSPNRVSGNTIYF,TGTGCCAGCAGCCCGAACAGGGTTTCTGGAAACACCATATATTTT
TRBJ1-4,-,-,TRBV19,CASSIGTALNEKLFF,TGTGCCAGTAGTATAGGGACAGCGTTAAATGAAAAACTGTTTTTT
TRBJ2-2,-,TRBD1,TRBV14,CASSQHGDSPFTNTGELFF,TGTGCCAGCAGCCAACACGGGGACAGCCCTTTTACCAACACCGGGGAGCTGTTTTTT
TRBJ1-6,many,TRBD1,TRBV18,CASSPDRANSPLHF,TGTGCCAGCTCACCTGACAGGGCGAATTCACCCCTCCACTTT
TRBJ2-3,-,TRBD2,TRBV24-1,CATSDSPGLAHTDTQYF,TGTGCCACCAGTGATTCCCCGGGACTAGCGCACACAGATACGCAGTATTTT
TRBJ1-1,-,-,TRBV6-5,CASSRRPGNTEAFF,TGTGCCAGCAGCCGCAGGCCCGGGAACACTGAAGCTTTCTTT
TRBJ1-5,once,-,TRBV21-1,CASSGPPRGYNQPQHF,TGTGCCAGCAGCGGGCCTCCCAGGGGATACAATCAGCCCCAGCATTTT
TRBJ1-2,-,-,TRBV30,CAWSYGVNYGYTF,TGTGCCTGGAGTTACGGAGTTAACTATGGCTACACCTTC
TRBJ1-1,-,-,TRBV27,CASSFQTPMNTEAFF,TGTGCCAGCAGTTTTCAGACACCGATGAACACTGAAGCTTTCTTT
TRBJ2-1,few,TRBD2,TRBV5-1,CASSLGLAGYNEQFF,TGCGCCAGCAGCTTGGGACTAGCGGGGTACAATGAGCAGTTCTTC
TRBJ2-2,-,-,TRBV6-1,CASSEIGSTGELFF,TGTGCCAGCAGTGAAATTGGGAGTACCGGGGAGCTGTTTTTT
TRBJ1-3,-,-,TRBV7-6,CASSLGGRLASGNTIYF,TGTGCCAGCAGCTTAGGTGGTAGACTCGCCTCTGGAAACACCATATATTTT
TRBJ1-5,-,-,TRBV6-5,CASSRHLNQPQHF,TGTGCCAGCAGCAGACACCTAAATCAGCCCCAGCATTTT
TRBJ2-3,-,TRBD1,TRBV15,CATSRLGQGLLDTQYF,TGTGCCACCAGCAGACTGGGACAGGGCCTTTTGGATACGCAGTATTTT
TRBJ2-7,-,TRBD1,TRBV27,CASSPDRGRIYEQYF,TGTGCCAGCAGCCCGGACAGGGGGCGTATCTACGAGCAGTACTTC
TRBJ1-1,-,-,TRBV7-9,CASTRTMNTEAFF,TGTGCCAGTACAAGAACCATGAACACTGAAGCTTTCTTT
TRBJ2-3,-,TRBD2,TRBV24-1,CATSDPLGGADTQYF,TGTGCCACCAGTGATCCCCTCGGGGGGGCAGATACGCAGTATTTT
TRBJ2-1,-,TRBD2,TRBV6-1,CASSELAGGHEQFF,TGTGCCAGCAGTGAACTAGCGGGGGGGCATGAGCAGTTCTTC
TRBJ1-1,-,-,TRBV6-5,CATGGLGTEAFF,TGTGCCACCGGCGGACTGGGCACTGAAGCTTTCTTT
TRBJ2-1,-,TRBD1,TRBV6-5,CASSPPGQKLGQFF,TGTGCCAGCAGTCCTCCGGGACAGAAGCTAGGGCAGTTCTTC
TRBJ1-2,once,-,TRBV6-6,CASSGGPGYGYTF,TGTGCCAGCAGCGGGGGGCCAGGCTATGGCTACACCTTC
TRBJ1-3,-,-,TRBV7-2,CASSLSWGAGNTIYF,TGTGCCAGCAGCTTAAGTTGGGGGGCTGGAAACACCATATATTTT
TRBJ1-5,few,-,TRBV3-1/TRBV3-2,CASSQGSGNQPQHF,TGTGCCAGCAGCCAAGGGTCCGGGAATCAGCCCCAGCATTTT
TRBJ1-2,-,TRBD1,TRBV19,CASSTGTGTGGYTF,TGTGCCAGTAGTACCGGGACAGGGACGGGGGGCTACACCTTC
TRBJ1-1,-,TRBD1,TRBV5-6,CASSTGGSSTEAFF,TGTGCCAGCAGCACAGGGGGTTCGAGCACTGAAGCTTTCTTT
TRBJ1-1,-,-,TRBV6-5,CASRATQGRGTEAFF,TGTGCCAGCAGGGCTACCCAGGGGAGGGGGACTGAAGCTTTCTTT
TRBJ2-3,once,TRBD1,TRBV7-2,CASSLDRGNTDTQYF,TGTGCCAGCAGTTTGGACAGGGGAAACACAGATACGCAGTATTTT
TRBJ1-5,-,-,TRBV7-6,CASSLDSNQPQHF,TGTGCCAGCAGTCTAGACAGCAATCAGCCCCAGCATTTT
TRBJ1-5,-,-,TRBV6-4,CASSVFPDQPQHF,TGTGCCAGCAGTGTTTTTCCGGATCAGCCCCAGCATTTT
TRBJ2-7,-,TRBD1,TRBV5-1,CASTSRDRAYEQYF,TGCGCCAGCACAAGCCGGGACAGGGCCTACGAGCAGTACTTC
TRBJ1-2,few,TRBD1,TRBV14,CASSLTFLSTGGSGYTF,TGTGCCAGCAGCCTTACGTTTCTTTCGACAGGGGGATCTGGCTACACCTTC
TRBJ1-1,-,-,TRBV30,CAWSPGLKPRAFF,TGTGCCTGGAGTCCAGGACTCAAGCCTAGAGCTTTCTTT
TRBJ1-5,-,-,TRBV12-3/TRBV12-4,CASSSEAQPQHF,TGTGCCAGCAGTTCCGAGGCCCAGCCCCAGCATTTT
TRBJ1-5,once,TRBD1,TRBV6-5,CASQGAFSNQPQHF,TGTGCCAGCCAGGGGGCTTTTAGCAATCAGCCCCAGCATTTT
TRBJ1-2,once,-,TRBV9,CASSVDSNYGYTF,TGTGCCAGCAGCGTAGATTCTAATTATGGCTACACCTTC